Described below is a single TCR beta chain sequence and its context. The data originate from a study of blood T cells in healthy people across ages. Collection of around 9.3 milliliters of peripheral blood was performed for each donor. The germline V and J ends were trimmed by 3 bases and 4 bases, with 9 bases remaining between them. There are 12 residues in the CDR3. The germline V gene has CDR1 GTSNPN and CDR2 SVGIG (reference sequence). A J-beta primer mix and a sample-barcoded 5' primer were used in a second PCR of about 7 to 12 cycles. Each CDR3 protein is one row after TCRdb ran MiXCR on the 5' RACE reads. The sample lists about 830,000 distinct CDR3 sequences; over 45% were seen once.

Sequenced sample: blood. The chain recombines TRBV30 with TRBJ1-2, with a weak D call TRBD1 (5 bases). The TCR comes from a man younger than 45 in good health. CDR3 sequence reads: CAWRGEGYGYTF. In DNA, the CDR3 is TGTGCCTGGAGGGGGGAGGGCTATGGCTACACCTTC.